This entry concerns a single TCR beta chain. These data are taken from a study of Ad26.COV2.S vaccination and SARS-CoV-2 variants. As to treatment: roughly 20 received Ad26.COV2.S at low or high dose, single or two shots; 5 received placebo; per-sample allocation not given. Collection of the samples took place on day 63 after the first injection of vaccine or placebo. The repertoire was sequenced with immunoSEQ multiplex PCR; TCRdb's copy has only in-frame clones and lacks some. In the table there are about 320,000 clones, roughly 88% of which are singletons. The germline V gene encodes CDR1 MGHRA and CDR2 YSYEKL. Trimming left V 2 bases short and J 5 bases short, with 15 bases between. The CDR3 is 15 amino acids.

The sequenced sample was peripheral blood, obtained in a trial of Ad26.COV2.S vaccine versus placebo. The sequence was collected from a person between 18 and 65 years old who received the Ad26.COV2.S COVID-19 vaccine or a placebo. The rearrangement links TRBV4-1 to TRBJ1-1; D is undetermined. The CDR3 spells CASSQLLGSGTEAFF. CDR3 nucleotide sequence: TGCGCCAGCAGCCAACTCCTAGGTAGCGGAACTGAAGCTTTCTTT.